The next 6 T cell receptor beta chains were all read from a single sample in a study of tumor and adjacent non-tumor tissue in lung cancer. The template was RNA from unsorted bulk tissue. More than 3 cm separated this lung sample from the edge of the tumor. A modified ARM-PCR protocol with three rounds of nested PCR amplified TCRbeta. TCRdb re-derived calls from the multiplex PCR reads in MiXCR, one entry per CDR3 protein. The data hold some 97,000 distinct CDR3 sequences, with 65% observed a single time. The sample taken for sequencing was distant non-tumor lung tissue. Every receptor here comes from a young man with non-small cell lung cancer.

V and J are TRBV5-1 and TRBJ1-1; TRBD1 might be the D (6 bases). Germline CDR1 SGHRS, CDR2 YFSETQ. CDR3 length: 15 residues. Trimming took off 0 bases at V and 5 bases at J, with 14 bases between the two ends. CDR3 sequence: CASSLGVGGGTEAFF. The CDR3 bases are TGCGCCAGCAGCTTGGGGGTAGGGGGGGGAACTGAAGCTTTCTTT. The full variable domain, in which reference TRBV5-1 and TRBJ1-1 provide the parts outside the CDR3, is KAGVTQTPRYLIKTRGQQVTLSCSPISGHRSVSWYQQTPGQGLQFLFEYFSETQRNKGNFPGRFSGRQFSNSRSEMNVSTLELGDSALYLCASSLGVGGGTEAFFGQGTRLTVV.

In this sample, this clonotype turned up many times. This CDR3 is CASSYPSGYTF. CDR3 bases: TGTGCCAGCAGTTACCCCAGTGGCTACACCTTC. The rearrangement links TRBV6-2 or TRBV6-3 to TRBJ1-2; the D is unclear. Germline values: CDR1 MNHEY, CDR2 SVGEGT. The CDR3 contains 11 residues. Trimming removed 2 bases from V and 7 bases from J, with 5 bases in between.

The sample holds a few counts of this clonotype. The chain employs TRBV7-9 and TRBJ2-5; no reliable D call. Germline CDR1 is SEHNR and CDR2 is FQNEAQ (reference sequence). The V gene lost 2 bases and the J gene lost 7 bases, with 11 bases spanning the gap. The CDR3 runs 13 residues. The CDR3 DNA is TGTGCCAGCAGCTTACAAGTTTCGGGGACCCAGTACTTC. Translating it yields CASSLQVSGTQYF.

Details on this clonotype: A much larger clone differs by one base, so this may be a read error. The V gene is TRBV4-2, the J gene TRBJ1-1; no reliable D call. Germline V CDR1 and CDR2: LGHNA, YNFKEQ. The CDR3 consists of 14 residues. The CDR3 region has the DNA TGTGCCAGCAGCCTCCCCGGGAGGAACACTGAAGCTTCCTTT. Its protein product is CASSLPGRNTEASF.

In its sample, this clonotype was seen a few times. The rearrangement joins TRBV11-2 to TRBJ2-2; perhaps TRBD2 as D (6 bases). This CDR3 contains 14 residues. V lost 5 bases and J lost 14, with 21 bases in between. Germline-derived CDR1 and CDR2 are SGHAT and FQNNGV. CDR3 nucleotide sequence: TGTGCCAGCAGCCGAGACGGCCGGTGGGGGGTACTGTTTTTT. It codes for CASSRDGRWGVLFF.

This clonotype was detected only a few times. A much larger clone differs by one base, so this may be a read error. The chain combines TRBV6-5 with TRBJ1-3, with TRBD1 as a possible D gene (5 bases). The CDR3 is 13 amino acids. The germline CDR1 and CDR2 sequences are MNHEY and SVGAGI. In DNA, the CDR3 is TGTGCCAGCGCCTCCCAAAGGGGAAGCACCATATATTTT. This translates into CASASQRGSTIYF.